The text below deals with one T cell receptor beta chain. Its cognate antigen is unknown. CDR1 and CDR2 (germline): MNHNS, SASEGT. Trimming pared 6 bases from V and 3 bases from J, leaving 8 bases between. This CDR3 comprises 13 residues. This specimen belongs to a study of graft-versus-host responses after intestinal transplantation. Study information: Anti-thymocyte globulin induction, then tacrolimus and steroids for about three years, went to all recipients.

Sequenced by immunoSEQ multiplex PCR; TCRdb stores in-frame clones only, minus some. The repertoire holds some 100,000 clones, with roughly 92% as singletons. Study results and limitations: High graft-versus-host to host-versus-graft clonal ratios were found in allografts of patients who had graft-donor T cell macrochimerism. The recipient marrow held GvH clones, and some of them showed up first in ileum or blood.

The receptor's source is a human donor who was the organ donor for an intestinal transplant. The sample in question was unstimulated CD8+ T cells sorted from spleen or lymph node cells, obtained before transplant. The V and J genes are TRBV6-1 and TRBJ1-4, with D possibly being TRBD1 (5 bases). CDR3 DNA: TGTGCCAGCAGGGGACTCCCTAATGAAAAACTGTTTTTT. Translation: CASRGLPNEKLFF.